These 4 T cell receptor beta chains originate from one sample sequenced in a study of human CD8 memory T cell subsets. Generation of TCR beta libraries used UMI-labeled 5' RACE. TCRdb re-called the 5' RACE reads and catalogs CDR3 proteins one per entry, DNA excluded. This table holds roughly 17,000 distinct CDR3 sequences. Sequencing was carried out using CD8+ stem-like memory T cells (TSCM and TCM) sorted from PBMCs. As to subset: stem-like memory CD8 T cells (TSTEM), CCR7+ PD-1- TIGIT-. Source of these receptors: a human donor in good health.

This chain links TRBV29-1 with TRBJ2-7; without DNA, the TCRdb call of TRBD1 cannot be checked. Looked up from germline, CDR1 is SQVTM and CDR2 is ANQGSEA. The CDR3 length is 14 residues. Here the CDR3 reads CSVEGGTGVSEQYF.

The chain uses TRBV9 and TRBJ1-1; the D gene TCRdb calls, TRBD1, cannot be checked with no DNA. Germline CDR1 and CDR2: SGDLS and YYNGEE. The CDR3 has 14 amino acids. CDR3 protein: CASSVGAKGTEAFF.

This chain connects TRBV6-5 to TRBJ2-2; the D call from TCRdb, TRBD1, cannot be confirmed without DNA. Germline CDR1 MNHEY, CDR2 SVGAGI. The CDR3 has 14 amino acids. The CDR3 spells CASSAQGASGELFF.

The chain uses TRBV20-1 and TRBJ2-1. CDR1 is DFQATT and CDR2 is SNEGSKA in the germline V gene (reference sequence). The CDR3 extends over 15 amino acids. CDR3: CSARDPRLADNEQFF.